Listed here are 26 T cell receptor beta chains from one sample, sequenced in a study of blood T cell repertoires in COVID-19. Generated by immunoSEQ multiplex PCR, the TCRdb table keeps only in-frame clones and is missing some. The table records 200,000 to 250,000 clones, over 80% of them present only once. The sequenced material came from peripheral blood. These TCRs come from a woman between 70 and 85 years old with active or convalescent COVID-19.

This clone is a singleton in its sample. The chain combines TRBV7-3 with TRBJ2-7, with 8 bases identical to TRBD1. CDR1 SGHTA and CDR2 FQGTGA come from the germline V gene. V lost 4 bases and J lost 6; bases outside the gene matches: 8. This CDR3 contains 14 residues. The CDR3 here is CASSSPNGQGEQYF. CDR3 sequence (DNA): TGTGCCAGCAGCTCACCCAACGGACAGGGCGAGCAGTACTTC. The full variable domain, in which reference TRBV7-3 and TRBJ2-7 provide the parts outside the CDR3, is GAGVSQTPSNKVTEKGKYVELRCDPISGHTALYWYRQSLGQGPEFLIYFQGTGAADDSGLPNDRFFAVRPEGSVSTLKIQRTERGDSAVYLCASSSPNGQGEQYFGPGTRLTVT.

J is TRBJ2-5 and V is TRBV27; 8 nucleotides line up with TRBD2. The ends lost 6 bases at V and 4 bases at J; junction bases unmatched: 4. Germline CDR1 and CDR2: MNHEY and SMNVEV (reference sequence). The CDR3 contains 13 residues. The CDR3 is CASRSAGGETQYF. The CDR3 nucleotides are TGTGCCAGCAGATCCGCGGGAGGAGAGACCCAGTACTTC.

The rearrangement uses TRBV27 and TRBJ1-5; 8 nucleotides agree with TRBD1. Germline values: CDR1 MNHEY, CDR2 SMNVEV (reference sequence). Trimming at V came to 3 bases and at J to 7 bases, leaving 5 bases not matched to a gene. The CDR3 covers 14 residues. The CDR3 DNA sequence: TGTGCCAGCAGTTTCAATACAGGGGGGCAGCCCCAGCATTTT. Protein: CASSFNTGGQPQHF.

V gene TRBV7-9 combines with J gene TRBJ1-5; 9 positions match TRBD1. CDR1 is SEHNR and CDR2 is FQNEAQ in the germline V gene (reference sequence). V was pared by 3 bases and J by 8 bases, with 11 bases of the junction left unmatched. The CDR3 is 16 residues long. DNA of the CDR3: TGTGCCAGCAGCTTCCGGACAGGGGCGGTGGTTGAGCCCCAGCATTTT. Translated, it gives CASSFRTGAVVEPQHF.

The genes are TRBV2 and TRBJ2-7; D is ambiguous. This CDR3 is built from 15 residues. The ends were cut back, 4 bases at V and 3 bases at J, with 16 bases in the middle. Germline CDR1 SNHLY, CDR2 FYNNEI. In nucleotides, the CDR3 is TGTGCCAGCAGTGCCTCAAACAGCCGGTTCTACGAGCAGTACTTC. It is translated as CASSASNSRFYEQYF.

The CDR3 DNA is TGTGCCAGCAGTTACATTCCAGGGGACACTGAAGCTTTCTTT. Protein sequence: CASSYIPGDTEAFF. The chain uses TRBV6-5 and TRBJ1-1; TRBD1 might be the D (6 bases). Trimming removed 2 bases at V and 3 bases at J, with 10 bases between. Germline values: CDR1 MNHEY, CDR2 SVGAGI. There are 14 residues in the CDR3.

This clone turned up a few times. V and J are TRBV11-2 and TRBJ2-3; D may be TRBD2 (6 bases). The CDR3 covers 13 residues. Trimming removed 5 bases at V and 10 bases at J, with 16 bases between. The germline V gene has CDR1 SGHAT and CDR2 FQNNGV. The chain's CDR3 is CASSIRLVESQYF. CDR3 in DNA: TGTGCCAGCAGCATTCGACTAGTTGAATCGCAGTATTTT.

Details on this clone: This sequence may be a read error, since a much larger clone differs from it by one base. V and J are TRBV3-1 (or the pseudogene TRBV3-2) and TRBJ2-7; 8 positions agree with TRBD2. The J segment lost 2 bases and the V segment lost 3 bases, leaving 9 bases of the junction unmatched. The germline gives CDR1 LGHDT, CDR2 YNNKEL (reference sequence). This CDR3 has 16 residues. The CDR3 region is CASSHTLTGGPYEQYF. CDR3 DNA sequence: TGTGCCAGCAGCCATACTCTAACGGGAGGGCCCTACGAGCAGTACTTC.

J is TRBJ2-3 and V is TRBV10-3; TRBD2 matches 9 bases. Germline V CDR1 and CDR2: ENHRY, SYGVKD. V shed 0 bases, J shed 3 bases, and the junction held 7 bases outside the gene matches. CDR3 length: 17 amino acids. The CDR3 nucleotides are TGTGCCATCAGTGAGTCGGCTAGCGGGAAGGTGACAGATACGCAGTATTTT. It encodes CAISESASGKVTDTQYF.

The chain joins TRBV5-1 to TRBJ1-2; D remains ambiguous. V was pared by 0 bases and J by 0 bases, with 9 bases between. This CDR3 comprises 15 residues. CDR1 is SGHRS, CDR2 YFSETQ, per germline. The CDR3 protein is CASSLAAGSNYGYTF. The CDR3 nucleotides are TGCGCCAGCAGCTTGGCCGCAGGCTCTAACTATGGCTACACCTTC.

This clone was counted between two and nine times. The V gene is TRBV12-3 or TRBV12-4, the J gene TRBJ1-2, with D unclear. CDR3 length: 13 amino acids. The V and J ends lost 3 bases and 2 bases respectively, with 7 bases between them. The DNA for the CDR3 is TGTGCCAGCAGTTTCAGCGGAAACTATGGCTACACCTTC. Its protein product is CASSFSGNYGYTF.

A remark on this clone: Other DNA sequences from this sample encode an identical CDR3 as well. The CDR3 protein is CASSLGTGLTGELFF. For the CDR3, the DNA is TGTGCCAGCAGCTTAGGGACAGGGCTCACCGGGGAGCTGTTTTTT. The chain joins TRBV5-6 to TRBJ2-2; 9 nucleotides align to TRBD1. V gave up 2 bases and J gave up 4 bases; unmatched junction bases: 3. Germline V gene data show CDR1 as SGHDT and CDR2 as YYEEEE. This CDR3 region has 15 residues.

This clone was recorded once. The chain couples TRBV19 to TRBJ2-1, with 7 bases lining up with TRBD2. Losses at the gene ends were 7 bases for V and 4 bases for J; bases not matched to a gene: 13. The germline V gene has CDR1 LNHDA and CDR2 SQIVND (reference sequence). The CDR3 contains 16 residues. Written as DNA, the CDR3 is TGTGCCAGTACCCCCCGAGGGAGGGCCATGTACAATGAGCAGTTCTTC. Translated: CASTPRGRAMYNEQFF.

The chain combines TRBV7-9 with TRBJ2-7; 13 positions match TRBD2. With 5 bases clipped from V and 6 bases from J, the junction kept 7 bases outside the gene matches. Germline loops: CDR1 SEHNR, CDR2 FQNEAQ (reference sequence). This CDR3 has 15 amino acids. In DNA form, the CDR3 reads TGTGCCAGCAGCCCCAAACTAGCGGGAGGGCCCGAGCAGTACTTC. Protein product: CASSPKLAGGPEQYF.

The chain combines TRBV6-6 with TRBJ2-2; TRBD1 matches at 7 bases. Germline CDR1 MNHNY, CDR2 SVGAGI (reference sequence). The CDR3 has 15 amino acids. After removal of 6 bases from V and 5 bases from J, the junction contained 9 bases not matched to a gene. This CDR3 reads CASSFHTGETGELFF. Written as DNA, the CDR3 is TGTGCCAGCAGCTTCCACACAGGGGAGACCGGGGAGCTGTTTTTT.

This clone was recorded only once. The chain carries TRBV16 and TRBJ2-6, with 9 bases identical to TRBD1. The CDR3 runs 16 residues. Germline assignment: CDR1 KGHSY and CDR2 FQNENV. J gave up 4 bases and V 7 bases, and 8 bases lay outside the gene matches. CDR3 nucleotide sequence: TGTGCCAGCAACGCACGGACAGGGGTGGGGGCCAACGTCCTGACTTTC. It translates to CASNARTGVGANVLTF.

This clone occurred once. V and J are TRBV7-3 and TRBJ2-1; 11 nucleotides align to TRBD2. CDR1 is SGHTA and CDR2 is FQGTGA in the germline V gene. The V and J ends lost 5 bases and 7 bases, in that order; junction bases with no gene match: 10. The CDR3 extends over 16 amino acids. The CDR3, as DNA: TGTGCCAGCAGCCCCCAAGGGACTAGCGGACCTAATGAGCAGTTCTTC. Its protein product is CASSPQGTSGPNEQFF.

The chain is built from TRBV7-2 and TRBJ1-6; 7 positions match TRBD1. V lost 5 bases, J lost 10 bases, and 8 bases stayed unmatched. CDR3 length: 14 residues. Germline-derived CDR1 and CDR2 are SGHTA and FQGNSA. The CDR3 sequence is CASSEQGEVSPLHF. In DNA form, the CDR3 reads TGTGCCAGCAGCGAGCAGGGGGAAGTATCACCCCTCCACTTT.

The V gene is TRBV2, the J gene TRBJ1-5, with 7 bases that match TRBD1. Germline values: CDR1 SNHLY, CDR2 FYNNEI. The V and J ends lost 4 bases and 2 bases, in that order; junction bases with no gene match: 5. The CDR3 has 15 residues. Written as DNA, the CDR3 is TGTGCCAGCAGTGCCCAGGGGGACGGCAATCAGCCCCAGCATTTT. It is translated as CASSAQGDGNQPQHF.

This chain joins TRBV7-3 and TRBJ1-1; weak D call: TRBD1 (6 bases). The V end lost 4 bases, the J end lost 8 bases, and 14 bases lay between the germline ends. Germline V CDR1 and CDR2: SGHTA, FQGTGA. The CDR3 covers 13 residues. In DNA form, the CDR3 reads TGTGCCAGCAGCTCTTCTCCCGGGACAGAAGCTTTCTTT. The encoded protein is CASSSSPGTEAFF.

V and J are TRBV29-1 and TRBJ2-1; the D is unclear. CDR3 length: 13 amino acids. Trimming cost V 4 bases and J 0 bases, with 7 bases left between them. The germline V gene encodes CDR1 SQVTM and CDR2 ANQGSEA. Written as DNA, the CDR3 is TGCAGCGTTGCTGATAGCTCCTACAATGAGCAGTTCTTC. Protein sequence: CSVADSSYNEQFF.

This chain connects TRBV3-1 (or the pseudogene TRBV3-2) to TRBJ2-2; D gene ambiguous. CDR1 and CDR2 (germline): LGHDT, YNNKEL (reference sequence). This CDR3 is 17 amino acids long. Trimming removed 0 bases at V and 3 bases at J, with 14 bases between. The CDR3 DNA reads TGTGCCAGCAGCCAAGAAACAACCCGAGCGCACACCGGGGAGCTGTTTTTT. This translates into CASSQETTRAHTGELFF.

The chain employs TRBV5-4 and TRBJ1-2; D gene unclear. CDR1 SGHNT and CDR2 YYREEE come from the germline V gene (reference sequence). This CDR3 is built from 14 residues. The V gene lost 5 bases and the J gene lost 4 bases, with 15 bases spanning the gap. The CDR3 nucleotides are TGTGCCAGCAGGCAGACCTGGGAGTCCTATGGCTACACCTTC. This codes for CASRQTWESYGYTF.

This clone has a handful of counts. V and J are TRBV27 and TRBJ1-4; possible D gene TRBD1, 6 bases. Looked up from germline, CDR1 is MNHEY and CDR2 is SMNVEV (reference sequence). With 3 bases removed from V and 8 bases from J, the gap between germline ends came to 13 bases. The CDR3 is 14 amino acids. The CDR3 nucleotides are TGTGCCAGCAGTTTCGAACAGGGTGGGGAAAAACTGTTTTTT. It encodes CASSFEQGGEKLFF.

This clone was seen many times. CDR3 residues: CASSQNQGAPGSPLHF. The DNA of the CDR3 is TGTGCCAGCAGCCAAAACCAGGGGGCCCCCGGCTCACCCCTCCACTTT. V gene TRBV3-1 (or the pseudogene TRBV3-2) combines with J gene TRBJ1-6; TRBD1 matches at 8 bases. CDR1 is LGHDT and CDR2 is YNNKEL in the germline V gene (reference sequence). The CDR3 length is 16 residues. V lost 2 bases and J lost 10; bases outside the gene matches: 10.

This clone occurred once. This chain links TRBV28 with TRBJ1-2; 9 bases match TRBD1. This CDR3 is 15 amino acids long. V gave up 5 bases and J gave up 8 bases; unmatched junction bases: 12. Germline V gene lookup returns CDR1 MDHEN and CDR2 SYDVKM. CDR3 sequence (DNA): TGTGCCAGCAGTCAAGCAGGCGGGACAGGGACCGGCTACACCTTC. Its protein is CASSQAGGTGTGYTF.